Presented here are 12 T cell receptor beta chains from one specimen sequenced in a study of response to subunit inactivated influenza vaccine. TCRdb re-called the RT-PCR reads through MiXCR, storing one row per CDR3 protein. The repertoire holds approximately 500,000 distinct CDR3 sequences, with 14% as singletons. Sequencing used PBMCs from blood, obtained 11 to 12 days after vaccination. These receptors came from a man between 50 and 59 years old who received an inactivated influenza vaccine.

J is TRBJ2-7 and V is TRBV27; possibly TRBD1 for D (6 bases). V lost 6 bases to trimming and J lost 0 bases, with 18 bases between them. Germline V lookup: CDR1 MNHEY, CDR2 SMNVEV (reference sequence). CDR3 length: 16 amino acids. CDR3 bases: TGTGCCAGCAGCCCTATCCAGACAGGTCTCTCCTACGAGCAGTACTTC. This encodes CASSPIQTGLSYEQYF.

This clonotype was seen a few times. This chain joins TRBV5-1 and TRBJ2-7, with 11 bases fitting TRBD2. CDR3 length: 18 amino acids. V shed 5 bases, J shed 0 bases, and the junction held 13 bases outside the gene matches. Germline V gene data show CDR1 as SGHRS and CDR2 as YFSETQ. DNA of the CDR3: TGCGCCAGCAGACCGCACCCGGGACTAGCGGCAAACTCCTACGAGCAGTACTTC. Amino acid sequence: CASRPHPGLAANSYEQYF.

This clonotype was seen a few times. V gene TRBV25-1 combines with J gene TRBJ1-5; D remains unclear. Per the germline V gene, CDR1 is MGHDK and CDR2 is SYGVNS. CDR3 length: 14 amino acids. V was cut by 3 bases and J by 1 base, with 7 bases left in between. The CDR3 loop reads CASSDLVSNQPQHF. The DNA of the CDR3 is TGTGCCAGCAGTGATTTGGTCAGCAATCAGCCCCAGCATTTT.

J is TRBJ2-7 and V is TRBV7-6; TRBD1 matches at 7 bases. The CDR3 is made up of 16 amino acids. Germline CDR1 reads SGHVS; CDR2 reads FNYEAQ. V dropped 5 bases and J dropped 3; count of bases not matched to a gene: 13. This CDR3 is CASSPYPGTVSYEQYF. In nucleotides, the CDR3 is TGTGCCAGCAGCCCATACCCCGGGACAGTTAGCTACGAGCAGTACTTC.

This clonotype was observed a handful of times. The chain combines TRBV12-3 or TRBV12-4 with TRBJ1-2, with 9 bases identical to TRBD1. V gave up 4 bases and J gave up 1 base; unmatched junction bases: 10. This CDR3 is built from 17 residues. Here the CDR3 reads CASSSHTGTGHNYGYTF. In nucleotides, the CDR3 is TGTGCCAGCAGTTCACATACCGGGACAGGGCATAACTATGGCTACACCTTC.

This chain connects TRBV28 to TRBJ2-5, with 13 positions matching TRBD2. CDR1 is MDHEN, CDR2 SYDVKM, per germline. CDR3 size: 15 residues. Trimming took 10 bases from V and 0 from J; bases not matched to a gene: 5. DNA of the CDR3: TGTGCCACGACTAGCGGGAGGACGTACCAAGAGACCCAGTACTTC. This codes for CATTSGRTYQETQYF. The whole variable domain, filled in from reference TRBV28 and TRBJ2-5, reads DVKVTQSSRYLVKRTGEKVFLECVQDMDHENMFWYRQDPGLGLRLIYFSYDVKMKEKGDIPEGYSVSREKKERFSLILESASTNQTSMYLCATTSGRTYQETQYFGPGTRLLVL.

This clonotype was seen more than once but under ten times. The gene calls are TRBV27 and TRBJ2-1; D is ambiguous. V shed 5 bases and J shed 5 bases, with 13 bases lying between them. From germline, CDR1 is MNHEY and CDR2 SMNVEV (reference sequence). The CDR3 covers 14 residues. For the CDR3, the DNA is TGTGCCAGCAGTCTCCCTAACCAACACAATGAGCAGTTCTTC. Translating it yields CASSLPNQHNEQFF.

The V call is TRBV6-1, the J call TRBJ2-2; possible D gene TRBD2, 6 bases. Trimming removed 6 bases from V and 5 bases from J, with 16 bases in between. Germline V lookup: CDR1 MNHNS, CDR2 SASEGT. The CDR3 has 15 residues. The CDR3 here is CASRPGGALTGELFF. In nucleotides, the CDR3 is TGTGCCAGCAGGCCAGGAGGGGCACTTACCGGGGAGCTGTTTTTT.

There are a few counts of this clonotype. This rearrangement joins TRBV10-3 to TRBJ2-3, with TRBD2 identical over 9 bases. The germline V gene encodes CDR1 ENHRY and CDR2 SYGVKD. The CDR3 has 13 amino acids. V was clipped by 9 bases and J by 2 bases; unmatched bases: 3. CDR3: CAITSGFTDTQYF. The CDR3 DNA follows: TGTGCCATTACTAGCGGGTTCACAGATACGCAGTATTTT.

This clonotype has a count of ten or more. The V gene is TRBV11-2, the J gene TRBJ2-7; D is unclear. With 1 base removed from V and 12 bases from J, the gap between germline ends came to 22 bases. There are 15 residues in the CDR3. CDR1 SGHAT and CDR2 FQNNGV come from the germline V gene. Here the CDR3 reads CASSLVSRWVLPVYF. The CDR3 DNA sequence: TGTGCCAGCAGCTTAGTGAGTCGGTGGGTTCTACCGGTGTACTTC.

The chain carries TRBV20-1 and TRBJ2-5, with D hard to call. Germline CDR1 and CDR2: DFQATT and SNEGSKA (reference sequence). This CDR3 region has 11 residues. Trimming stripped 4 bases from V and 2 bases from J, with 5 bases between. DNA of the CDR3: TGCAGTGCTATACTTCAAGAGACCCAGTACTTC. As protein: CSAILQETQYF.

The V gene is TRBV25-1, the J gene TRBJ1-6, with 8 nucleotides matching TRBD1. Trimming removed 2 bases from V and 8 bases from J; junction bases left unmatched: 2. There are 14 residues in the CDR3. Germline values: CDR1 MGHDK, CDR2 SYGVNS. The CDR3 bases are TGTGCCAGCAGTGAAACAGGGGGGGATTCACCCCTCCACTTT. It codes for CASSETGGDSPLHF.